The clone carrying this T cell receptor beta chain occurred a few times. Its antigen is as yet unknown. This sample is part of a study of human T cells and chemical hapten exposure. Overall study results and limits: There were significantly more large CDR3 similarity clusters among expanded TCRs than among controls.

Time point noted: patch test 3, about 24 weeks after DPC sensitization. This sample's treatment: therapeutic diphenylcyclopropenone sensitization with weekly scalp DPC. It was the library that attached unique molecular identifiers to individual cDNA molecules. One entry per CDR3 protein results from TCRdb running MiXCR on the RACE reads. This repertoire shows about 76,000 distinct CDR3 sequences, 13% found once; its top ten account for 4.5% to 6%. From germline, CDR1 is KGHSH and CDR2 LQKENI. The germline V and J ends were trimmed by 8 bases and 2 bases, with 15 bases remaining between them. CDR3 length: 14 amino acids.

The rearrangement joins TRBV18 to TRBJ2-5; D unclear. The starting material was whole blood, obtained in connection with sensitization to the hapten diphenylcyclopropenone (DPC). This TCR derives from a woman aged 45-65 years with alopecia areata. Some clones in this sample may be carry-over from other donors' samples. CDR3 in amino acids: CASAGRRNQETQYF. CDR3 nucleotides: TGTGCCAGCGCCGGACGGAGAAATCAAGAGACCCAGTACTTC.